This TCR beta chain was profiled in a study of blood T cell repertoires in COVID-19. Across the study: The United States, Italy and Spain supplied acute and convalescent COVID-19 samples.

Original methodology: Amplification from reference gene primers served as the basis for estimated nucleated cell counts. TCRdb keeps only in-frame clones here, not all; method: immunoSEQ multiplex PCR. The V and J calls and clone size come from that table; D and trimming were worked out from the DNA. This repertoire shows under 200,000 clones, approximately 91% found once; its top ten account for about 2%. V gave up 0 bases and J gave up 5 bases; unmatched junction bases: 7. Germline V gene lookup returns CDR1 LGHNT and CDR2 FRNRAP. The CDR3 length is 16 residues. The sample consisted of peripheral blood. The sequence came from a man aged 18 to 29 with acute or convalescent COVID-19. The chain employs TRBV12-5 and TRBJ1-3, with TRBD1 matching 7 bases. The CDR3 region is CASGLVAGGYRNTIYF. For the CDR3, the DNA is TGTGCTAGTGGTTTGGTTGCAGGGGGATATCGAAACACCATATATTTT.